The text below deals with one T cell receptor beta chain. In the authors' workflow: Amplifying reference gene primers gave estimates of nucleated cell counts. Profiling relied on immunoSEQ multiplex PCR, and the TCRdb table lists in-frame clones only, not all of them. V and J calls and clone size follow that table, whereas D and trimming were derived from the DNA. The sample lists about 38,000 clones; over 80% were seen once. These data are taken from a study of blood T cell repertoires in COVID-19. Overall study context: Italy, Spain and the United States were the sources of the convalescent and acute COVID-19 samples. PBMCs, B-cell-depleted T cells, or T cells were the source of the cDNA or gDNA that made up the material.

The germline V gene has CDR1 LNHDA and CDR2 SQIVND (reference sequence). The CDR3 totals 15 residues. Trimming cost V 9 bases and J 0 bases, with 15 bases left between them. Specimen: peripheral blood. The rearrangement links TRBV19 to TRBJ2-1, with D possibly TRBD1 on 6 matching bases. This receptor was identified in a man in his forties or fifties with active COVID-19. The CDR3 here is CASTDLGGSYNEQFF. DNA for the CDR3: TGTGCCAGCACGGACCTAGGGGGCTCCTACAATGAGCAGTTCTTC.